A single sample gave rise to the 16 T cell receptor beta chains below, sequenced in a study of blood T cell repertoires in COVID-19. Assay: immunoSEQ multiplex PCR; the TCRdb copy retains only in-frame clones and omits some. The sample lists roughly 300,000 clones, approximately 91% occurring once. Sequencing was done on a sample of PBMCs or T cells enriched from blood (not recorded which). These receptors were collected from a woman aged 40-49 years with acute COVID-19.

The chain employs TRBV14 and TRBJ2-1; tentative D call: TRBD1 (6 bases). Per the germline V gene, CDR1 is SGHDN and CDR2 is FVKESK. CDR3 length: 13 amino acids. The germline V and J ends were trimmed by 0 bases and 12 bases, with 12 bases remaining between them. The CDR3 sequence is CASSQDHRVGQFF. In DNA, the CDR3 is TGTGCCAGCAGCCAAGACCACAGGGTAGGGCAGTTCTTC. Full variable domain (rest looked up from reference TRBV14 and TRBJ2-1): EAGVTQFPSHSVIEKGQTVTLRCDPISGHDNLYWYRRVMGKEIKFLLHFVKESKQDESGMPNNRFLAERTGGTYSTLKVQPAELEDSGVYFCASSQDHRVGQFFGPGTRLTVL.

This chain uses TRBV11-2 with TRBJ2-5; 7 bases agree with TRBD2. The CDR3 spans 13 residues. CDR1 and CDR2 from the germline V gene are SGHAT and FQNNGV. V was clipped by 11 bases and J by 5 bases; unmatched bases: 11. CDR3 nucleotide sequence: TGTGCCTCCGGCGGGAGACCCGGGGAGACCCAGTACTTC. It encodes CASGGRPGETQYF.

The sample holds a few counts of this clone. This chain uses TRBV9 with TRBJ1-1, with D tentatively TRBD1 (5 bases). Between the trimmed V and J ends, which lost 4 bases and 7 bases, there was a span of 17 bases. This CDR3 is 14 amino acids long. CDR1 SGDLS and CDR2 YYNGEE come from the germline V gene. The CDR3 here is CASSPSGGGVEAFF. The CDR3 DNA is TGTGCCAGCAGCCCCTCGGGGGGGGGAGTTGAAGCTTTCTTT. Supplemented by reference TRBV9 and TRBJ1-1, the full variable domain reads DSGVTQTPKHLITATGQRVTLRCSPRSGDLSVYWYQQSLDQGLQFLIQYYNGEERAKGNILERFSAQQFPDLHSELNLSSLELGDSALYFCASSPSGGGVEAFFGQGTRLTVV.

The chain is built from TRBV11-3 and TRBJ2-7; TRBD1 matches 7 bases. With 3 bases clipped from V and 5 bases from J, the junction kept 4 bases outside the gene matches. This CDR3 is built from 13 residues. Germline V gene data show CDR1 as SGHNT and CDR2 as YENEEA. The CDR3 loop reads CASSFDRDNEQYF. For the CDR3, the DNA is TGTGCCAGCAGCTTCGACAGGGACAACGAGCAGTACTTC.

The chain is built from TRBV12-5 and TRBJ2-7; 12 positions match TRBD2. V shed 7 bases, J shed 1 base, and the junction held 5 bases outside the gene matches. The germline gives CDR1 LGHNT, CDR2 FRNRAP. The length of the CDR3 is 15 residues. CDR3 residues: CASALLAGGSYEQYF. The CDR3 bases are TGTGCTAGTGCCCTGCTAGCGGGAGGGTCCTACGAGCAGTACTTC. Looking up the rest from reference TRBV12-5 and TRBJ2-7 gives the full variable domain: DARVTQTPRHKVTEMGQEVTMRCQPILGHNTVFWYRQTMMQGLELLAYFRNRAPLDDSGMPKDRFSAEMPDATLATLKIQPSEPRDSAVYFCASALLAGGSYEQYFGPGTRLTVT.

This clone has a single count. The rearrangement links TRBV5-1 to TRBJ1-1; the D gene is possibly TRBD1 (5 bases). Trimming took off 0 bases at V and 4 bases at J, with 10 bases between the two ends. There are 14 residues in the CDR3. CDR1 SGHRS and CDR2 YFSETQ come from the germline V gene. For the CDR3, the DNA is TGCGCCAGCAGCTTGGTACAGGAGGGCACTGAAGCTTTCTTT. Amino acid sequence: CASSLVQEGTEAFF.

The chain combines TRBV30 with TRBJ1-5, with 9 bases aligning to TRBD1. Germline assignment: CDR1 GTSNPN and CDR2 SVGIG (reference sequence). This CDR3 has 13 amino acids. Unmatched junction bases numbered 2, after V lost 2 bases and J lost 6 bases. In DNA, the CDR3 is TGTGCCTGGAGTCAACAGGGGGCTCAGCCCCAGCATTTT. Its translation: CAWSQQGAQPQHF. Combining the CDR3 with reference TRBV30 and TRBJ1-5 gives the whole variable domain SQTIHQWPATLVQPVGSPLSLECTVEGTSNPNLYWYRQAAGRGLQLLFYSVGIGQISSEVPQNLSASRPQDRQFILSSKKLLLSDSGFYLCAWSQQGAQPQHFGDGTRLSIL.

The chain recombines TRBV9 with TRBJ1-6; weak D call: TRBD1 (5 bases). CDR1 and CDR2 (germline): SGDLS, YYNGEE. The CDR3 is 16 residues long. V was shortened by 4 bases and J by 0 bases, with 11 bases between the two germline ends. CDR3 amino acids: CASSLQGYSYNSPLHF. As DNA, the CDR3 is TGTGCCAGCAGCCTCCAGGGCTACTCCTATAATTCACCCCTCCACTTT.

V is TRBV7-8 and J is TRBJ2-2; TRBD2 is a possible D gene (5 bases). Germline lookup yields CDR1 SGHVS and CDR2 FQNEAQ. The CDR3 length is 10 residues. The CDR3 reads CACRGGELFF. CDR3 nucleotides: TGTGCTTGCCGGGGCGGGGAGCTGTTTTTT.

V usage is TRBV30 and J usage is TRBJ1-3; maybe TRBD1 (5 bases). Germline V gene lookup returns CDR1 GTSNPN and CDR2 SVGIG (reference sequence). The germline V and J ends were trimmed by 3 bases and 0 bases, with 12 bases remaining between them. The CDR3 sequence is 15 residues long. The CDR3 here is CAWRPQGSSGNTIYF. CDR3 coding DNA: TGTGCCTGGAGACCTCAGGGTAGCTCTGGAAACACCATATATTTT.

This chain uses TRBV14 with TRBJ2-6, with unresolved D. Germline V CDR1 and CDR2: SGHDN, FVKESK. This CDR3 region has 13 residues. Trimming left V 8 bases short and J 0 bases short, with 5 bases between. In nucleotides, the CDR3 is TGTGCCAGCCAATTCTCTGGGGCCAACGTCCTGACTTTC. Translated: CASQFSGANVLTF.

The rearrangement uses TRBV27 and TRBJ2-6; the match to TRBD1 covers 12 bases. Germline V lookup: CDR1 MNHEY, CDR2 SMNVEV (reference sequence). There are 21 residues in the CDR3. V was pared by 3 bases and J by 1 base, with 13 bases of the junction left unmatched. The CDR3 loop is CASSFRRGTGGQLSGANVLTF. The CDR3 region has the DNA TGTGCCAGCAGTTTTAGGCGAGGGACAGGGGGCCAATTATCTGGGGCCAACGTCCTGACTTTC.

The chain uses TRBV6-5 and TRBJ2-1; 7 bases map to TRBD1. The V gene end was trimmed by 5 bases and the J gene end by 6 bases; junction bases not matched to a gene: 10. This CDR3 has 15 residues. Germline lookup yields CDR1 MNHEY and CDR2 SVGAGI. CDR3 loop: CASSMGHQGVNEQFF. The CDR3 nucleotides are TGTGCCAGCAGTATGGGCCACCAGGGGGTCAATGAGCAGTTCTTC.

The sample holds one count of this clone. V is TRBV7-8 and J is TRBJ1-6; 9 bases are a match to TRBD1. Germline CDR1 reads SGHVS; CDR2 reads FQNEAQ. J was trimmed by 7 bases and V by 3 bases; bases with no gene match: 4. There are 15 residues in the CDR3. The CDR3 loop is CASSFTGGWNSPLHF. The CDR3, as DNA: TGTGCCAGCAGCTTTACAGGGGGCTGGAATTCACCCCTCCACTTT. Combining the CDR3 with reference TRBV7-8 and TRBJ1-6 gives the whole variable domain GAGVSQSPRYKVAKRGQDVALRCDPISGHVSLFWYQQALGQGPEFLTYFQNEAQLDKSGLPSDRFFAERPEGSVSTLKIQRTQQEDSAVYLCASSFTGGWNSPLHFGNGTRLTVT.

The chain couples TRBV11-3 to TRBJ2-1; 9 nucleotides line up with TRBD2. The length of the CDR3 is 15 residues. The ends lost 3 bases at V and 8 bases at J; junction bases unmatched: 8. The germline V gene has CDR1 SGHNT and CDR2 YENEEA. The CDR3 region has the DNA TGTGCCAGCAGCTTCGGCGGGAGGGCCAAAGATGAGCAGTTCTTC. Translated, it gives CASSFGGRAKDEQFF. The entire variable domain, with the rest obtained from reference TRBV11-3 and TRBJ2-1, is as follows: EAGVVQSPRYKIIEKKQPVAFWCNPISGHNTLYWYLQNLGQGPELLIRYENEEAVDDSQLPKDRFSAERLKGVDSTLKIQPAELGDSAVYLCASSFGGRAKDEQFFGPGTRLTVL.

CDR3 in DNA: TGTGCCAGCAGCTTAGCCCAGGGGGCAGATACGCAGTATTTT. Its translation: CASSLAQGADTQYF. V gene TRBV7-9 combines with J gene TRBJ2-3; the match to TRBD1 covers 7 bases. V dropped 0 bases and J dropped 4; count of bases not matched to a gene: 1. The CDR3 totals 14 residues. Germline V gene data show CDR1 as SEHNR and CDR2 as FQNEAQ (reference sequence).